Shown below are 12 T cell receptor beta chains from a single sample sequenced in a study of CD8 T cells in ankylosing spondylitis. TCRdb reanalysed the 5' RACE reads using MiXCR and keeps one entry per CDR3 protein. Here the sample spans about 340,000 distinct CDR3 sequences, 14% to 15% being singletons. The sample was blood, either unsorted or a sorted T cell fraction (not recorded which). These receptors came from a male donor with ankylosing spondylitis or in good health (not recorded which).

Only a few counts were recorded for this clonotype. The CDR3 region has the DNA TGTGCCAGCAGCCAACAGGGAGTCAACACCGGGGAGCTGTTTTTT. As protein: CASSQQGVNTGELFF. The rearrangement links TRBV14 to TRBJ2-2, with D tentatively TRBD1 or TRBD2 (5 bases each). Trimming stripped 2 bases from V and 2 bases from J, with 9 bases between. The CDR3 extends over 15 amino acids. Germline V CDR1 and CDR2: SGHDN, FVKESK.

The chain recombines TRBV7-8 with TRBJ1-1; D is possibly TRBD1 (5 bases). V was clipped by 2 bases and J by 8 bases, with 12 bases between them. Germline CDR1 SGHVS, CDR2 FQNEAQ. The CDR3 sequence is 13 residues long. The CDR3 region is CASSLRDGGEAFF. As DNA, the CDR3 is TGTGCCAGCAGCTTAAGGGATGGGGGAGAAGCTTTCTTT. Using reference TRBV7-8 and TRBJ1-1 for the parts outside the CDR3, the full variable domain is GAGVSQSPRYKVAKRGQDVALRCDPISGHVSLFWYQQALGQGPEFLTYFQNEAQLDKSGLPSDRFFAERPEGSVSTLKIQRTQQEDSAVYLCASSLRDGGEAFFGQGTRLTVV.

This clonotype was seen only a few times. The gene calls are TRBV12-3 or TRBV12-4 and TRBJ2-1, with TRBD1 matching over 8 bases. CDR3 length equals 15 residues. Losses at the gene ends were 5 bases for V and 5 bases for J; bases not matched to a gene: 8. CDR3 amino acids: CASSMTGAANNEQFF. Written as DNA, the CDR3 is TGTGCCAGCAGTATGACAGGGGCCGCAAACAATGAGCAGTTCTTC.

This clonotype appeared once. The chain combines TRBV7-9 with TRBJ2-2; D not certain. The CDR3 runs 14 residues. Germline assignment: CDR1 SEHNR and CDR2 FQNEAQ (reference sequence). Trimming cost V 1 base and J 4 bases, with 7 bases left between them. The CDR3 DNA follows: TGTGCCAGCAGCTTAGGGTCTGGCACCGGGGAGCTGTTTTTT. Residues: CASSLGSGTGELFF.

This clonotype was seen at least ten times. This sequence joins TRBV12-3 or TRBV12-4 and TRBJ2-7, with D maybe TRBD2 (5 bases). Trimming took off 3 bases at V and 5 bases at J, with 8 bases between the two ends. CDR3 size: 12 residues. The CDR3 nucleotides are TGTGCCAGCAGTTTGAGGGTGGACGAGCAGTACTTC. Translation gives CASSLRVDEQYF.

This clonotype was counted at least ten times. The chain combines TRBV7-9 with TRBJ1-4; no clear D gene. The V end lost 5 bases, the J end lost 7 bases, and 17 bases lay between the germline ends. The V gene's germline CDR1 is SEHNR and CDR2 FQNEAQ (reference sequence). The CDR3 covers 15 residues. The CDR3 sequence: CASSLLAGSREKLFF. CDR3 bases: TGTGCCAGCAGCCTACTGGCCGGTTCACGTGAAAAACTGTTTTTT.

This clonotype was seen more than once but under ten times. This rearrangement joins TRBV10-2 to TRBJ2-7; no definite D call. Trimming removed 7 bases at V and 0 bases at J, with 16 bases between. Germline V CDR1 and CDR2: WSHSY, SAAADI. This CDR3 has 15 residues. Here the CDR3 DNA reads TGCGCCAGCACGCCGGGTTCCCTGAGCTCCTACGAGCAGTACTTC. Residues: CASTPGSLSSYEQYF.

This clonotype was found a few times. At one boundary the junction diverges from the germline segment, which might be a read error. This chain links TRBV18 with TRBJ2-1, with 9 bases fitting TRBD2. CDR1 KGHSH and CDR2 LQKENI come from the germline V gene. The CDR3 contains 16 residues. The CDR3 sequence is CASSPLSVAGVNEQFF. The DNA for the CDR3 is TGTGCCAGCTCCCCACTCTCCGTAGCGGGGGTCAATGAGCAGTTCTTC.

This clonotype is a singleton in its sample. This chain connects TRBV7-2 to TRBJ2-5; D is undetermined. The CDR3 totals 13 residues. Per germline, CDR1 SGHTA and CDR2 FQGNSA. Trimming pared 2 bases from V and 1 base from J, leaving 5 bases between. This CDR3 is CASSLLTQETQYF. CDR3 bases: TGTGCCAGCAGCTTATTGACCCAAGAGACCCAGTACTTC. The entire variable domain, with the rest obtained from reference TRBV7-2 and TRBJ2-5, is as follows: GAGVSQSPSNKVTEKGKDVELRCDPISGHTALYWYRQSLGQGLEFLIYFQGNSAPDKSGLPSDRFSAERTGGSVSTLTIQRTQQEDSAVYLCASSLLTQETQYFGPGTRLLVL.

The CDR3 is CSVRLSGTYEQYF. Written as DNA, the CDR3 is TGCAGCGTCCGCCTCTCCGGGACCTACGAGCAGTACTTC. The gene calls are TRBV29-1 and TRBJ2-7; D is possibly TRBD2 (5 bases). The CDR3 sequence is 13 residues long. The germline V and J ends were trimmed by 6 bases and 2 bases, with 14 bases remaining between them. Germline V gene lookup returns CDR1 SQVTM and CDR2 ANQGSEA.

The chain couples TRBV5-1 to TRBJ1-3; D not certain. CDR3 size: 14 residues. V lost 0 bases to trimming and J lost 2 bases, with 6 bases between them. CDR1 and CDR2 (germline): SGHRS, YFSETQ. The CDR3 coding sequence is TGCGCCAGCAGCTTGGATGGGACTGGAAACACCATATATTTT. Residues: CASSLDGTGNTIYF.

This clonotype was picked up a small number of times. This chain connects TRBV6-2 or TRBV6-3 to TRBJ2-3; D gene unclear. V lost 6 bases and J 7 bases, leaving 14 bases between the germline ends. The CDR3 runs 13 residues. Looked up from germline, CDR1 is MNHEY and CDR2 is SVGEGT. Here the CDR3 DNA reads TGTGCCAGCAGCCCACCTCCTTACAATACGCAGTATTTT. It is translated as CASSPPPYNTQYF.